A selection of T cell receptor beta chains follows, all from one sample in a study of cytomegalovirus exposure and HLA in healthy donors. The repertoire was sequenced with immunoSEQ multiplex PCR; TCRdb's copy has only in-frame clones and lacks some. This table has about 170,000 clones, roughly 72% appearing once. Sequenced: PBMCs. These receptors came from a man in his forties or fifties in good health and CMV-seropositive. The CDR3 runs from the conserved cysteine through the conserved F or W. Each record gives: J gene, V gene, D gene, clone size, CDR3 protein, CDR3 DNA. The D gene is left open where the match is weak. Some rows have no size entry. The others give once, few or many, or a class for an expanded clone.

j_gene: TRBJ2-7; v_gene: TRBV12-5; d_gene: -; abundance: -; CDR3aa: CASGLVEGGSYEQYF; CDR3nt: TGTGCTAGTGGTTTGGTCGAAGGGGGCTCCTACGAGCAGTACTTC
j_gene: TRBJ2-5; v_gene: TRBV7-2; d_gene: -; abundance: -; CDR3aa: CASSLGRARQETQYF; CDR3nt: TGTGCCAGCAGCTTAGGCAGGGCTCGGCAAGAGACCCAGTACTTC
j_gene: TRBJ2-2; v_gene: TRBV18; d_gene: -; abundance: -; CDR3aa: CASSPPTGLNTGELFF; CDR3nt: TGTGCCAGCTCACCACCGACAGGATTAAACACCGGGGAGCTGTTTTTT
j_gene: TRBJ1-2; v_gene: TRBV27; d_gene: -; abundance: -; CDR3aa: CASSRVGGYGYTF; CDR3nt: TGTGCCAGCAGCAGGGTTGGCGGCTATGGCTACACCTTC
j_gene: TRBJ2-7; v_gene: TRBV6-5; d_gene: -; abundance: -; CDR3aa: CASSYGHEQYF; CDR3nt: TGTGCCAGCAGTTACGGCCACGAGCAGTACTTC
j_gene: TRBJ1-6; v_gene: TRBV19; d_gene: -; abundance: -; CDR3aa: CASSLQGNLNSSPPLHF; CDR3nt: TGTGCCAGTAGTCTGCAGGGTAACTTGAACTCGAGTCCACCCCTCCACTTT
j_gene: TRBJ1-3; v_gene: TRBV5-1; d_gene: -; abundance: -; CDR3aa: CASSLTGNSGNTIYF; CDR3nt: TGCGCCAGCAGCTTGACAGGGAACTCTGGAAACACCATATATTTT
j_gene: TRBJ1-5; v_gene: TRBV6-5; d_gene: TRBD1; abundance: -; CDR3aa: CASRKGAGQPQHF; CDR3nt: TGTGCCAGCAGAAAGGGGGCCGGGCAGCCCCAGCATTTT
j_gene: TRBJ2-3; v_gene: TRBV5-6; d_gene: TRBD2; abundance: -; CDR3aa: CASSLRGLEPDTQYF; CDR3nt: TGTGCCAGCAGCTTGAGGGGACTAGAGCCAGATACGCAGTATTTT
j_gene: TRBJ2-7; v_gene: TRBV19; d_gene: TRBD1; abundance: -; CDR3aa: CASSKGTGTYEQYF; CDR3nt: TGTGCCAGTAGTAAGGGGACAGGCACCTACGAGCAGTACTTC
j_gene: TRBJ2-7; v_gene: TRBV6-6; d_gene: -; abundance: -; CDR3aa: CATTNRDAYEQYF; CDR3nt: TGTGCCACGACAAACAGGGACGCCTACGAGCAGTACTTC
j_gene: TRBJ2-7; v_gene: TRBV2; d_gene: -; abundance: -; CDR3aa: CASSEPGSRGGGYEQYF; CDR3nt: TGTGCCAGCAGTGAACCTGGTTCACGGGGAGGAGGCTACGAGCAGTACTTC
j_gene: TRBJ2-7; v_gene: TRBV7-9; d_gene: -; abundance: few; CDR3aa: CASSRRPQEAGYF; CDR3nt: TGTGCCAGCAGCCGTAGGCCGCAGGAGGCTGGGTACTTC
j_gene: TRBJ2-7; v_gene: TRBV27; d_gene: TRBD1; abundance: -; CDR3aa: CASRRTDRGHEQYF; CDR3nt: TGTGCCAGCAGACGGACGGACAGGGGGCACGAGCAGTACTTC
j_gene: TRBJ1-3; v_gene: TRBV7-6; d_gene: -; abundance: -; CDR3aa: CATAQLLEDTIYF; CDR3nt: TGTGCCACCGCACAGCTACTGGAGGACACCATATATTTT
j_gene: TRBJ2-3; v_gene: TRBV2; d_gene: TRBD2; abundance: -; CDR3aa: CASSITSGPTQYF; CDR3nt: TGTGCCAGCAGTATTACTAGCGGGCCTACGCAGTATTTT
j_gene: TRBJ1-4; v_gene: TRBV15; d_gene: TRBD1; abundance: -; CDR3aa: CATSRGDRGDEKLFF; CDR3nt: TGTGCCACCAGCAGAGGGGACAGGGGAGATGAAAAACTGTTTTTT
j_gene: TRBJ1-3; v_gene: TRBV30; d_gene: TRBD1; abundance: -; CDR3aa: CAWSELTGAQRSGNTIYF; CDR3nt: TGTGCCTGGAGCGAACTTACAGGGGCGCAAAGAAGTGGAAACACCATATATTTT
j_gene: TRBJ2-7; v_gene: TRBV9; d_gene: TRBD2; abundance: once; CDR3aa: CASSVGQRGGEQYF; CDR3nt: TGTGCCAGCAGCGTAGGGCAGCGGGGCGGGGAGCAGTACTTC
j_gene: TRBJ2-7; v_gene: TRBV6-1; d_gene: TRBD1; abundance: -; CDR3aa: CASSEASRTGTAEQYF; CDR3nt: TGTGCCAGCAGTGAAGCGAGTCGGACAGGCACCGCCGAGCAGTACTTC
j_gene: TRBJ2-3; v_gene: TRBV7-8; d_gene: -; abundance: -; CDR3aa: CASSIVDRYSSTDTQYF; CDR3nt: TGTGCCAGCAGTATAGTGGACAGATACTCTAGCACAGATACGCAGTATTTT
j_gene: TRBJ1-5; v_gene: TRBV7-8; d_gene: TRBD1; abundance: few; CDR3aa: CASSLAGQGKPQHF; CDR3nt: TGTGCCAGCAGCTTAGCGGGACAGGGAAAGCCCCAGCATTTT
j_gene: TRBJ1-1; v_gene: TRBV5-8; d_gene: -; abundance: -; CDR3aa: CASSLEVTGPNTEAFF; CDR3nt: TGTGCCAGCAGCTTGGAAGTGACAGGCCCGAACACTGAAGCTTTCTTT
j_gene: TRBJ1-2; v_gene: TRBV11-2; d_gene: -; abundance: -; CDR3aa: CASSLSQDYGYTF; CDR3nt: TGTGCCAGCAGCTTAAGCCAGGACTATGGCTACACCTTC